The present entry profiles one T cell receptor beta chain with its context. Its target antigen remains unknown. No base quality values were provided; no much bigger clone lies one nucleotide off. The library was produced with 5' RACE. This sample was sequenced with a NextSeq 500. To correct for sequencing error and PCR bias, the TCR library protocol tagged individual cDNA molecules with unique molecular identifiers. TCR alpha and beta chains were both sequenced, and the abundances of alpha and beta sequences in each sample were closely correlated with each other. Per the original workflow: Decombinator V4 was used to perform V gene, J gene and CDR3 annotation of TCR sequences. Expanded TCRs were defined as changing significantly between any two time points under a Poisson model with p below 0.0001. TCR abundances were normalised to the total number of TCRs sequenced per sample and expressed as counts per million. VDJdb, accessed 1 November 2021, was searched for CMV, EBV and SARS-CoV-2 annotated TCRs, excluding TCRs annotated for multiple antigens. Through fastp at Q25 and MiXCR, TCRdb rebuilt clones from the public reads, retaining in-frame beta chains. Identical CDR3 proteins give one entry, which carries the most common genes and DNA. TCRdb's processing, not the authors', yielded these V and J calls. This sample has some 80,000 distinct CDR3 sequences in its table, and 5% of those were observed once. The ten largest account for around 7.8% of the sample.

The data were obtained in a study of early T cells in non-severe SARS-CoV-2 infection (dated by TCRdb to the early 2020s). Some background on the complete study: Because TCR sequencing was done on bulk RNA from unsorted whole blood, the alpha and beta chains could not be paired. Points the paper makes about the study in general: VDJdb matching was skewed toward anti-spike CD8 responses and likely underestimated virus-specific expansions by missing private and CD4 specificities.

A case-control design nested within a healthcare worker cohort in London, UK, was used, with weekly nasopharyngeal swab PCR tests and blood sampling performed. Healthcare workers were recruited during the week of the UK lockdown, between 23 and 31 March 2020, and followed weekly for up to about 15 weeks. This clonotype was obtained from an adult who was a healthcare worker with PCR-confirmed SARS-CoV-2 infection or an uninfected control (not recorded which). Sequencing used whole blood, obtained at baseline.

The CDR3 protein sequence reads: CASRAAGETYEQYF. In nucleotides, the sequence is TGTGCCAGTAGGGCAGCGGGAGAGACCTACGAGCAGTACTTC. Rearrangement joined TRBV19 to TRBJ2-7; 8 middle bases align to TRBD2. V trim: 6 bases; J trim: 2 bases; unmatched bases: 6. The CDR3 starts with the cysteine, ends with the phenylalanine, and has 14 residues. The retained sequence is limited to the CDR3, 42 bases, with the frame set at the first base. As encoded in the germline V gene (reference sequence), CDR1 is LNHDA while CDR2 is SQIVND.